This T cell receptor beta chain was found in a study of long-term antiretroviral therapy in people with HIV. From germline, CDR1 is SGHVS and CDR2 FQNEAQ. The J segment lost 2 bases and the V segment lost 1 base, leaving 2 bases of the junction unmatched. The CDR3 extends over 15 amino acids. This was the immunoSEQ v3.0 assay at survey level. Here immunoSEQ multiplex PCR was the method, and the copy in TCRdb shows in-frame clones only, minus some. The data hold 20,000 to 25,000 clones, with roughly 82% observed a single time. V gene TRBV7-8 combines with J gene TRBJ2-7; 10 bases are a match to TRBD1. This TCR derives from a man between 18 and 35 years old with HIV. The sequencing here drew on unsorted PBMCs, taken 0.1 years before starting antiretroviral therapy. The CDR3, as DNA: TGTGCCAGCAGCTTAGGGGGACAGGGGACCTACGAGCAGTACTTC. Its protein product is CASSLGGQGTYEQYF.